The clone carrying this T cell receptor beta chain came up once. The antigen remains unidentified. An end of the junction differs from the germline gene, which may be a read error. The CDR3 is made up of 14 amino acids. Per germline, CDR1 LGHNT and CDR2 FRNRAP. The data stem from a study of blood T cells in healthy people across ages. General study results and limits: Roughly linear declines in TCR beta diversity per million T cells occurred with age.

A J-beta primer mix and a sample-barcoded 5' primer were used in a second PCR of about 7 to 12 cycles. MiXCR was run by TCRdb on the 5' RACE reads, yielding one entry per CDR3 protein. The table lists around 520,000 distinct CDR3 sequences, roughly a quarter of them singletons, with approximately 3.3% in the top ten. These sequences were also reported in another study, on T cells of mothers and their children. That study adds: M1S, a second-PCR primer, added sample barcodes and 2-4 random nucleotides. In each mother, TCR beta CDR3 reads exceeded 8.5 million; in each child, they numbered a few million. There were no persistent microchimeric T cell clones detected.

The source material was blood. This clonotype was sampled from a boy between 2 and 15 years old in good health. V usage is TRBV12-5 and J usage is TRBJ1-6; tentatively, D is TRBD1 (5 bases). Here the CDR3 DNA reads TGTGCTAGTGGTTTGTCGGGGGAGAGAGCACCCCTCTACTTT. Translation: CASGLSGERAPLYF.